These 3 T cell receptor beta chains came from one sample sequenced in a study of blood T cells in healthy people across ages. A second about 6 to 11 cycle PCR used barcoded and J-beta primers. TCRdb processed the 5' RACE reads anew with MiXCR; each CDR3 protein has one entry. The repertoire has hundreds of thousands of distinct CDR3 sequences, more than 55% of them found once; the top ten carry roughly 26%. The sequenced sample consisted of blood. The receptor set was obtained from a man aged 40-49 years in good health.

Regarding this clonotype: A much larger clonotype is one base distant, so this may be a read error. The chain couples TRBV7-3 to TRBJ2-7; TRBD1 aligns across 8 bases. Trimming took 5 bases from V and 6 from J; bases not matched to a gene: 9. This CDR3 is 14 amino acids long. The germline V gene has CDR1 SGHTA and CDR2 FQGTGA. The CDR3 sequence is CASSRTRTGTEQYF. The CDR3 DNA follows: TGTGCCAGCAGCCGCACCAGGACAGGGACCGAGCAGTACTTC.

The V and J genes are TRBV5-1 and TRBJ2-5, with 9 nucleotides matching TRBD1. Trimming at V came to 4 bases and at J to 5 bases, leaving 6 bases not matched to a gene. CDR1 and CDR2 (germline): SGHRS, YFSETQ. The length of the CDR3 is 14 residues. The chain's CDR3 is CASSVDRGSETQYF. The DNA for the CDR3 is TGCGCCAGCAGCGTGGACAGGGGATCTGAGACCCAGTACTTC.

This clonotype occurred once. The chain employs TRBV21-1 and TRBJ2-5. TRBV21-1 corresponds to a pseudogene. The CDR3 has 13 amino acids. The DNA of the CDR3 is TGTGCCAGCAGCCCTACAATCCAAGAGACCCAGTACTTC. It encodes CASSPTIQETQYF.